This T cell receptor beta chain originates from a study of OX40 agonist ivuxolimab in advanced cancers. Study-wide points: Researchers did not determine the expanded peripheral T cells' antigen specificity. Average numbers of expanded clones were greater in CD8+ T cells than in CD4+.

Germline loops: CDR1 SGHTS, CDR2 YDEGEE. This CDR3 is built from 15 residues. V was clipped by 0 bases and J by 0 bases, with 6 bases between them. Autoimmune disease history or systemic immunosuppression excluded patients. The protocol was immunoSEQ multiplex PCR, while the TCRdb copy is restricted to in-frame clones and leaves out a portion. Of some 59,000 clones listed, approximately 86% are singletons. Regarding this clone: Its antigen remains unknown.

The chain uses TRBV5-8 and TRBJ2-2; D gene unclear. This sequence originates from an adult with an advanced solid tumor such as melanoma, head and neck, liver or kidney cancer. The sample in question was CD4+ or CD8+ T cells sorted from blood, obtained in a trial of the OX40 agonist ivuxolimab. The CDR3 is CASSLGQTNTGELFF. For the CDR3, the DNA is TGTGCCAGCAGCTTGGGGCAGACGAACACCGGGGAGCTGTTTTTT. The full variable domain, its missing parts supplied by reference TRBV5-8 and TRBJ2-2, is EAGVTQSPTHLIKTRGQQATLRCSPISGHTSVYWYQQALGLGLQFLLWYDEGEERNRGNFPPRFSGRQFPNYSSELNVNALELEDSALYLCASSLGQTNTGELFFGEGSRLTVL.